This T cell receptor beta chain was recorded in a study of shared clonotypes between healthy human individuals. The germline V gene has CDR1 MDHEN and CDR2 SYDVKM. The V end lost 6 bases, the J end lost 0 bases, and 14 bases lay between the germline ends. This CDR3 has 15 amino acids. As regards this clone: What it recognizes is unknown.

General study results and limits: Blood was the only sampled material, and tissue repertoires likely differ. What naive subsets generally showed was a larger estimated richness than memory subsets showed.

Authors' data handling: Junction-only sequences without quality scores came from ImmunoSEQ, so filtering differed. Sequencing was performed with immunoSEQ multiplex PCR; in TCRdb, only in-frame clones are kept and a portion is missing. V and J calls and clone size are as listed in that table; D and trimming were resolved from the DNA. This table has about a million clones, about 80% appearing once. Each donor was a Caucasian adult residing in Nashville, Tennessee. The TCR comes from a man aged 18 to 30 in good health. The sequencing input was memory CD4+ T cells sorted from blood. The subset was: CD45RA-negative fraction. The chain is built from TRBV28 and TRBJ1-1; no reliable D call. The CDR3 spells CASSPGASVNTEAFF. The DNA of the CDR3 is TGTGCCAGCAGCCCGGGAGCCAGTGTGAACACTGAAGCTTTCTTT.